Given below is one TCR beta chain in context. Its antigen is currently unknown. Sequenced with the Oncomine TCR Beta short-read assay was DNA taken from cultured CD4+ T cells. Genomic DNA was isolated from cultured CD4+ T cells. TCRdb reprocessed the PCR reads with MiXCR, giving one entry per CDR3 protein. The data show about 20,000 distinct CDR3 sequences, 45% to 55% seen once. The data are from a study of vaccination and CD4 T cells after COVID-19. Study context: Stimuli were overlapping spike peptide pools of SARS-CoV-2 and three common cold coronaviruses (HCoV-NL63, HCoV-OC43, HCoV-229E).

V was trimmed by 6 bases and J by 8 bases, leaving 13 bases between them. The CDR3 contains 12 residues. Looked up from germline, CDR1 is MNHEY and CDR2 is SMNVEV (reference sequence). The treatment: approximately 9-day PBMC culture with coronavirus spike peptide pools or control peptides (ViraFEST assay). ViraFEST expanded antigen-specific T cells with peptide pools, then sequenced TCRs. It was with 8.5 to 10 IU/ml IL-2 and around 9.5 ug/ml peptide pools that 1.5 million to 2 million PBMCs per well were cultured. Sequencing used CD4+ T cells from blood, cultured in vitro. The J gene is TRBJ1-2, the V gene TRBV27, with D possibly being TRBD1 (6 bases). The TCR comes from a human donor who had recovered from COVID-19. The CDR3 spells CASSGTGFGYTF. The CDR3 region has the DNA TGTGCCAGCAGCGGCACAGGGTTCGGCTACACCTTC.